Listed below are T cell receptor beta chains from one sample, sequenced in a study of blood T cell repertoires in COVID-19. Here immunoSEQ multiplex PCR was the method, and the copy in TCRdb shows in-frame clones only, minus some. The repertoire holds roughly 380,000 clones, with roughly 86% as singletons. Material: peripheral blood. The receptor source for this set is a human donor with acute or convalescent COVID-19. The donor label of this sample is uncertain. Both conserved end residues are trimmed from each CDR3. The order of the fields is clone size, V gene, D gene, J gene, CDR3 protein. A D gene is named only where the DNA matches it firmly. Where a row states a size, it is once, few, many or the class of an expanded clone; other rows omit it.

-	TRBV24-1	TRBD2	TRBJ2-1	ATSDFGTSNREQF
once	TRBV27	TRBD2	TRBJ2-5	ASSFGTSGTRAQY
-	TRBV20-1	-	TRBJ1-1	SASIAINTEAF
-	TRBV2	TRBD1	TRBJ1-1	ASIEGNRDRAQAF
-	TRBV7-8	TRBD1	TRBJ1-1	ASSQRDRGIEAF
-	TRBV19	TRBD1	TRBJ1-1	ASSIDHRGGTEAF
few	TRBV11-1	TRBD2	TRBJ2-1	ASSFRRAGAYNEQF
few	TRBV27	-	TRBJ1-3	ASSFRGNPGNTIY
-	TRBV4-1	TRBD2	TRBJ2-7	ASSLTGGVGYEQY
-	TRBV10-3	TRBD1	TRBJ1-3	AISALDRAGGNTIY
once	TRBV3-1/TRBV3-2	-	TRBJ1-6	ASSQVAVRDSPLH
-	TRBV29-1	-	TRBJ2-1	SVGREALYNEQF
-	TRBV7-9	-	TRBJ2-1	ASSFAGSSYNEQF
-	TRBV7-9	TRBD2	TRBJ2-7	ASSLVSGRALEQY
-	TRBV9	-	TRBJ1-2	ASSETGRSDGYT
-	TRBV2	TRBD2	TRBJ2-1	ASSVETGGPGEQF